This passage covers 5 T cell receptor beta chains from one sample sequenced in a study of vaccination effects on CD4 cells after COVID-19. Scientists isolated CD4+ T cells after an approximately 10-day culture period ended. No antigen has been assigned to these receptors. Some clones are missing from TCRdb's copy, which holds only in-frame ones; the method was immunoSEQ multiplex PCR. The table shows over 45,000 clones, with around 67% occurring only once. This specimen consisted of CD4+ T cells from PBMCs cultured without peptide, obtained before COVID-19 vaccination. The origin of the receptors is a human donor who received a COVID-19 vaccine.

The gene calls are TRBV6-5 and TRBJ2-3; D is perhaps TRBD1 (5 bases). The CDR3 has 13 residues. V lost 8 bases and J 2 bases, leaving 11 bases between the germline ends. The germline V gene has CDR1 MNHEY and CDR2 SVGAGI. The CDR3 sequence is CASLDSNTDTQYF. Here the CDR3 DNA reads TGTGCCAGCCTTGACAGTAACACAGATACGCAGTATTTT.

The chain carries TRBV4-1 and TRBJ1-2, with D hard to call. This CDR3 is 15 amino acids long. V lost 0 bases to trimming and J lost 2 bases, with 10 bases between them. Per the germline V gene, CDR1 is MGHRA and CDR2 is YSYEKL. The chain's CDR3 is CASSQDRRRNYGYTF. The CDR3 nucleotides are TGCGCCAGCAGCCAAGACCGGAGGAGAAACTATGGCTACACCTTC.

The chain has TRBV4-1 and TRBJ1-4; D perhaps matches TRBD1 (5 bases). The V and J ends lost 0 bases and 8 bases respectively, with 22 bases between them. The length of the CDR3 is 18 residues. Germline CDR1 is MGHRA and CDR2 is YSYEKL. In nucleotides, the CDR3 is TGCGCCAGCAGCCAAGATTGGGGCGGTATGAGACGGGGAGAAAAACTGTTTTTT. It is translated as CASSQDWGGMRRGEKLFF.

This sequence joins TRBV4-2 and TRBJ2-5, with 12 bases aligning to TRBD2. V dropped 3 bases and J dropped 0; count of bases not matched to a gene: 14. Germline V lookup: CDR1 LGHNA, CDR2 YNFKEQ. This CDR3 contains 20 residues. The CDR3 loop reads CASSHSMGPSGGANQETQYF. CDR3 coding DNA: TGTGCCAGCAGCCACTCAATGGGGCCTAGCGGGGGGGCAAACCAAGAGACCCAGTACTTC.

This chain uses TRBV28 with TRBJ1-2; 8 nucleotides agree with TRBD1. The CDR3 extends over 14 amino acids. CDR1 and CDR2 (germline): MDHEN, SYDVKM. Trimming took 3 bases from V and 3 from J; bases not matched to a gene: 3. This chain's CDR3 is CASSLSGGYYGYTF. The CDR3 nucleotides read TGTGCCAGCAGTTTGTCAGGGGGCTACTATGGCTACACCTTC.